Shown below are 2 T cell receptor beta chains from a single sample sequenced in a study of blood T cell repertoires in COVID-19. Only in-frame clones appear in the TCRdb table, and some are missing; sequencing was by immunoSEQ multiplex PCR. The sample has about 100,000 clones; around 84% are singletons. The sequenced material came from peripheral blood. The receptors stem from a man between 60 and 75 years old with acute or convalescent COVID-19.

The chain couples TRBV11-3 to TRBJ2-2; 12 bases agree with TRBD2. The CDR3 runs to 19 residues. Per germline, CDR1 SGHNT and CDR2 YENEEA. Trimming cost V 5 bases and J 7 bases; bases outside gene matches: 17. The CDR3 DNA reads TGTGCCAGCAGCCCTATCCGACTAGCGGGAGCGGTCGTTGGCGGGGAGCTGTTTTTT. It encodes CASSPIRLAGAVVGGELFF. The full variable domain, with the rest looked up from reference TRBV11-3 and TRBJ2-2, is EAGVVQSPRYKIIEKKQPVAFWCNPISGHNTLYWYLQNLGQGPELLIRYENEEAVDDSQLPKDRFSAERLKGVDSTLKIQPAELGDSAVYLCASSPIRLAGAVVGGELFFGEGSRLTVL.

V and J are TRBV7-9 and TRBJ1-2; 8 nucleotides align to TRBD1. V was clipped by 5 bases and J by 6 bases; unmatched bases: 5. This CDR3 contains 13 residues. Germline-derived CDR1 and CDR2 are SEHNR and FQNEAQ (reference sequence). The CDR3 nucleotides are TGTGCCAGCAGCGTGGACAGGGTAGATGGCTACACCTTC. The encoded protein is CASSVDRVDGYTF. Looking up the rest from reference TRBV7-9 and TRBJ1-2 gives the full variable domain: DTGVSQNPRHKITKRGQNVTFRCDPISEHNRLYWYRQTLGQGPEFLTYFQNEAQLEKSRLLSDRFSAERPKGSFSTLEIQRTEQGDSAMYLCASSVDRVDGYTFGSGTRLTVV.